This is a list of T cell receptor beta chains from one sample in a study of PD-1 blockade in mismatch repair-deficient tumors. Sequencing was performed with immunoSEQ multiplex PCR; in TCRdb, only in-frame clones are kept and a portion is missing. The data show around 62,000 clones, around 73% seen once. The input for sequencing was peripheral blood, taken 2 weeks after starting pembrolizumab. The receptors originated from an adult with mismatch repair-deficient cancer. Both conserved end residues are part of each CDR3. D genes are given only for firm matches. The listing skips clone size in some rows; elsewhere it reads once, few, many or a size class.

v_call,d_call,clone_size,j_call,cdr3_nt,cdr3_aa
TRBV9,-,-,TRBJ2-3,TGTGCCAGCAGCGTAGGGGGTGTTTACACAGATACGCAGTATTTT,CASSVGGVYTDTQYF
TRBV5-4,-,-,TRBJ1-1,TGTGCCAGCAGCTTGGCAGGTATGAACACTGAAGCTTTCTTT,CASSLAGMNTEAFF
TRBV6-5,-,-,TRBJ1-3,TGTGCCAGCAGTTGGGGCCCAGGGACTGGAAACACCATATATTTT,CASSWGPGTGNTIYF
TRBV13,-,-,TRBJ1-5,TGTGCCAGCAGCTTAACAGGAGGGGGTCCAGATCAGCCCCAGCATTTT,CASSLTGGGPDQPQHF
TRBV20-1,-,-,TRBJ2-7,TGCAGTGCTGTAACAGCGGACGAGCAGTACTTC,CSAVTADEQYF
TRBV5-1,-,once,TRBJ1-5,TGCGCCAGCTCGGTCGGACTGGGAAATCAGCCCCAGCATTTT,CASSVGLGNQPQHF
TRBV5-1,TRBD1,-,TRBJ1-2,TGCGCCAGCAGACCTGGGACAGGGGAGGAGGATGGCTACACCTTC,CASRPGTGEEDGYTF
TRBV18,-,once,TRBJ2-2,TGTGCCAGCTCACCAGCCGGGCTCCAGACGGGGAACGGGGAGCTGTTTTTT,CASSPAGLQTGNGELFF
TRBV28,-,once,TRBJ2-7,TGTGCCAGCAGTTTTAGAATGGGTGTGCAGTACTTC,CASSFRMGVQYF
TRBV18,-,-,TRBJ1-4,TGTGCCAGCTCAATTAAATTCCGGGGAGAGACTAATGAAAAACTGTTTTTT,CASSIKFRGETNEKLFF
TRBV19,-,few,TRBJ1-2,TGTGCCAGTAGAAAAGAGGCTCATTATGGCTACACCTTC,CASRKEAHYGYTF
TRBV7-8,TRBD2,-,TRBJ2-3,TGTGCCAGCAGCTTAACGGGAGGGGGATCAGATACGCAGTATTTT,CASSLTGGGSDTQYF
TRBV7-3,TRBD2,-,TRBJ2-3,TGTGCCAGCAGCCCGGGGACTAGCGGCTGGGTTAGCACAGATACGCAGTATTTT,CASSPGTSGWVSTDTQYF
TRBV5-4,TRBD1,-,TRBJ2-7,TGTGCCAGCAGCCGGCAGAGTTTGACAGGGACCGAGCAGTACTTC,CASSRQSLTGTEQYF
TRBV19,-,few,TRBJ2-1,TGTGCCAGTAGTGGGACAAGCAATGAGCAGTTCTTC,CASSGTSNEQFF
TRBV2,TRBD2,-,TRBJ2-1,TGTGCCAGCAGTGACACGGGAGGGCCCAGGGATGAGCAGTTCTTC,CASSDTGGPRDEQFF
TRBV29-1,-,-,TRBJ1-1,TGCAGCGTTGAGCCCCTCGCGGGACTGAACACTGAAGCTTTCTTT,CSVEPLAGLNTEAFF
TRBV6-6,-,-,TRBJ2-7,TGTGCCAGCAGGGGAGACGGGCACGAGCAGTACTTC,CASRGDGHEQYF
TRBV27,-,-,TRBJ2-7,TGTGCCAGCAGTCCCGGCAGGGGAGGCGGTGAGCAGTACTTC,CASSPGRGGGEQYF
TRBV5-1,-,-,TRBJ2-5,TGCGCCAGCAGCTCGAATACGGGGCCCCAAGAGACCCAGTACTTC,CASSSNTGPQETQYF
TRBV10-1,TRBD2,-,TRBJ2-5,TGCGCCAGCAGTGAGTCGGAGCGGGAGGGCTCTGTTAGAGGGACCCAGTACTTC,CASSESEREGSVRGTQYF
TRBV7-2,TRBD2,few,TRBJ2-7,TGTGCCAGCAGCTTCGGCGGGACTAGCTCCTACGAGCAGTACTTC,CASSFGGTSSYEQYF
TRBV4-3,TRBD1,-,TRBJ2-6,TGCGCCAGCAGCCAAGATTTGGACAGGGGATCCTCTGGGGCCAACGTCCTGACTTTC,CASSQDLDRGSSGANVLTF
TRBV5-1,TRBD1,-,TRBJ1-4,TGCGCCAGCAGCTGGGACAGGAACATCGGTGAACTGTTTTTT,CASSWDRNIGELFF
TRBV5-1,-,-,TRBJ2-1,TGCGCCAGCAGCCGGTGGAGGCGGGAAAACCCTAACAATGAGCAGTTCTTC,CASSRWRRENPNNEQFF
TRBV27,-,-,TRBJ2-7,TGTGCCAGCAATGACCGTGGGACCTTTAAGCAGTACTTC,CASNDRGTFKQYF
TRBV29-1,-,-,TRBJ1-3,TGCAGCGCTGAAGCTGGAAACACCATATATTTT,CSAEAGNTIYF
TRBV9,-,-,TRBJ1-3,TGTGCCAGCAGCTTACTTGACACGACAGGAAACACCATATATTTT,CASSLLDTTGNTIYF
TRBV6-1,-,-,TRBJ2-1,TGTGCCAGCAGCCCCGTGAGGGCGGGGCAGTTCTTC,CASSPVRAGQFF
TRBV6-5,-,once,TRBJ2-5,TGTGCCAGCCGATCCGGCGGGCAAGAAGAGACCCAGTACTTC,CASRSGGQEETQYF
TRBV30,-,-,TRBJ2-1,TGTGCCTGGACGGGGTCTGGCATGCAGTTCTTC,CAWTGSGMQFF
TRBV27,-,once,TRBJ1-3,TGTGCCAGCAGTTTAGAGACTCAGTTCTCTGGAAACACCATATATTTT,CASSLETQFSGNTIYF
TRBV14,TRBD1,-,TRBJ2-3,TGTGCCAGCAGCCAAAAACAGGGGCGAGTGCTAAATACGCAGTATTTT,CASSQKQGRVLNTQYF
TRBV27,TRBD1,-,TRBJ1-2,TGTGCCAGCAGGGGGAGGCTTGGGACAGTGGGGGACTATGGCTACACCTTC,CASRGRLGTVGDYGYTF
TRBV7-9,-,-,TRBJ1-5,TGTGCCAGCAGTCCTCCCGGCAGCCCCAATCAGCCCCAGCATTTT,CASSPPGSPNQPQHF
TRBV10-2,-,few,TRBJ2-1,TGCGCCAGCAGCGGCAGGGGCCCCCACAATGAGCAGTTCTTC,CASSGRGPHNEQFF
TRBV11-3,-,-,TRBJ1-1,TGTGCCAGCAGCTTCCCGAGCTTCATGAACACTGAAGCTTTCTTT,CASSFPSFMNTEAFF